The subject of this entry is one T cell receptor beta chain. The antigen remains unidentified. This record belongs to a study of cytomegalovirus exposure and HLA in healthy donors. Findings and limits, study-wide: Per a prior analysis, the majority of TCR beta V segments were productive roughly 87% or roughly 30% of the time. A later analysis found TCR association rates differed by HLA locus, highest for DRB1 and lowest for HLA-C.

Every donor was a healthy person donating bone marrow. PCR used 60 Vbeta primers and 13 Jbeta primers. Data came from immunoSEQ multiplex PCR; TCRdb stores just in-frame clones and leaves some out. The sample shows some 200,000 clones, about 83% of them seen only once. CDR1 is MNHEY and CDR2 is SVGAGI in the germline V gene. The CDR3 length is 16 residues. V is TRBV6-5 and J is TRBJ2-5, with 10 bases matching TRBD1. With the DNA end fitting TRBJ2-7 better, the J assignment may be wrong. Material: PBMCs. This TCR was recovered from a man in his forties in good health and CMV-seronegative. CDR3 amino acids: CASSYGGQGVAYEQYF. In DNA, the CDR3 is TGTGCCAGCAGTTACGGAGGACAGGGGGTAGCCTACGAGCAGTACTTC.